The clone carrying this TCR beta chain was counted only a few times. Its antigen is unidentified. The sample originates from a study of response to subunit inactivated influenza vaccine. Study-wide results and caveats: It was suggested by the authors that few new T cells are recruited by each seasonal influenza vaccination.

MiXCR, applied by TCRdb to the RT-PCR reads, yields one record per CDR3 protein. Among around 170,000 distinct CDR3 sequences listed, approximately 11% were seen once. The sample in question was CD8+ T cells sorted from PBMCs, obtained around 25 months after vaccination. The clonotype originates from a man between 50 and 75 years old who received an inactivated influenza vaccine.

The DNA of the CDR3 is TGTGCCAGCAGCGCCGGACAGAAGTACACCGGGGAGCTGTTTTTT. Translating gives CASSAGQKYTGELFF. The J gene is TRBJ2-2, the V gene TRBV7-9; D might be TRBD1 (6 bases). V was cut by 5 bases and J by 3 bases, with 13 bases left in between. Germline V CDR1 and CDR2: SEHNR, FQNEAQ (reference sequence). This CDR3 is built from 15 residues.